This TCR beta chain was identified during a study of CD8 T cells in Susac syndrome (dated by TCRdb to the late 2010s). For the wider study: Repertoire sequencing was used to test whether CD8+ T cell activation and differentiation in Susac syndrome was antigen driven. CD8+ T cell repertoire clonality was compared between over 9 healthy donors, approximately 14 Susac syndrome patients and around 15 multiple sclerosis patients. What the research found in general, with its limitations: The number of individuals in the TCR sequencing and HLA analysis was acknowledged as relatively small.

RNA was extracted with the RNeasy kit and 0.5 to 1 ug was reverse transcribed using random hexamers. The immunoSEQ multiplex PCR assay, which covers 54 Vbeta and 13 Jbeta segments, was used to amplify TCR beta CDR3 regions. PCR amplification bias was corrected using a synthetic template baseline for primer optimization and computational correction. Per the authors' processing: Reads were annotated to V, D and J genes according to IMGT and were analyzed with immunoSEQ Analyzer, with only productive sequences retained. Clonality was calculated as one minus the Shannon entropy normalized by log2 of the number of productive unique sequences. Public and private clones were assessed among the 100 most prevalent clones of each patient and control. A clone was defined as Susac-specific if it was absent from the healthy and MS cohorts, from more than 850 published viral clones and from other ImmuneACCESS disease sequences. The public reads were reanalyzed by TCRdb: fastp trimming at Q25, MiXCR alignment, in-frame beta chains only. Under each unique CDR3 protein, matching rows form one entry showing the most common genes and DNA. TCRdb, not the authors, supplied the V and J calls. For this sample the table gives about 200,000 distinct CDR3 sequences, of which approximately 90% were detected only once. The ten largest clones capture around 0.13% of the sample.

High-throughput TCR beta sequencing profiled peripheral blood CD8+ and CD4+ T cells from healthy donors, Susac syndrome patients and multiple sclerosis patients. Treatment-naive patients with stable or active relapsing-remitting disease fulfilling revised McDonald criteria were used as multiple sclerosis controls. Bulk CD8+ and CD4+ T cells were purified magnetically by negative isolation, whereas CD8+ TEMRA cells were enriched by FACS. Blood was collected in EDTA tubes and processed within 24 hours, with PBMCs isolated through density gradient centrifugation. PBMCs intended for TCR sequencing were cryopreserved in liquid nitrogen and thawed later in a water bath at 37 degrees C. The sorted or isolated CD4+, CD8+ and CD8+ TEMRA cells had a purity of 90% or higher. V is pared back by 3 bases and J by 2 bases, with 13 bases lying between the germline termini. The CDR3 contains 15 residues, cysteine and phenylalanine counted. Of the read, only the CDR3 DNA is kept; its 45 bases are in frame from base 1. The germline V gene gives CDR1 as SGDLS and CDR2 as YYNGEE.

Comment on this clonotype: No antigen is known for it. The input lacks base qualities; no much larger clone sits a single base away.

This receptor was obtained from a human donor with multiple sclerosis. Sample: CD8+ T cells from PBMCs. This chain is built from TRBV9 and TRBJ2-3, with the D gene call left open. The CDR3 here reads CASSEVGYLTDTQYF. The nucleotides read TGTGCCAGCAGCGAAGTGGGGTACCTCACAGATACGCAGTATTTT.